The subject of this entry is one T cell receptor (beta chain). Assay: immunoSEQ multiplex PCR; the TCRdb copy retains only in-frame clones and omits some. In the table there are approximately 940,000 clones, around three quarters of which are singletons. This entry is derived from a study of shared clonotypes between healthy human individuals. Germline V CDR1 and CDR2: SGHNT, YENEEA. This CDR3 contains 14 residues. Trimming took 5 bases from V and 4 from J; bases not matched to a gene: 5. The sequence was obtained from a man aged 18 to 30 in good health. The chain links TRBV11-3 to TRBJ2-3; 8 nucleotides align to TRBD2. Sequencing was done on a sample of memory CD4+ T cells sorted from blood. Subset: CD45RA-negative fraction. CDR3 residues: CASSPGGPSDTQYF. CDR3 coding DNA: TGTGCCAGCAGCCCGGGGGGGCCATCAGATACGCAGTATTTT.